Reported below is one T cell receptor (beta chain). What it binds is not known. The PCR made use of 60 Vbeta and 13 Jbeta primers. Libraries were prepared by immunoSEQ multiplex PCR; TCRdb keeps only in-frame clonotypes and omits some of them. The record lists about 160,000 clones, of which the ten most abundant hold approximately 2.3%. The source of the sample is a study of cytomegalovirus exposure and HLA in healthy donors. This CDR3 has 16 amino acids. Germline values: CDR1 LNHDA, CDR2 SQIVND (reference sequence). The V end was cut by 3 bases, the J end by 0 bases, with 12 bases between. Points from the study as a whole: In presence/absence analyses, roughly uniform sequencing depth across donors was assumed. Association of a missense DCLRE1C variant with TCR beta V- and J-gene trimming was reported in a later analysis. In a later analysis, compared with equally common non-associated chains, HLA-associated beta chains were more expanded. HLA alleles showed associations with 15,000 to 20,000 TCR beta sequences in a later analysis, at a 0.05 false discovery rate.

The sample taken for sequencing was PBMCs. V usage is TRBV19 and J usage is TRBJ2-1, with a weak D call TRBD2 (5 bases). This receptor was identified in a young man in good health and CMV-seronegative. This CDR3 reads CASSINSASSYNEQFF. The CDR3 coding sequence is TGTGCCAGTAGTATTAATAGCGCTAGCTCCTACAATGAGCAGTTCTTC. Full variable domain (rest looked up from reference TRBV19 and TRBJ2-1): DGGITQSPKYLFRKEGQNVTLSCEQNLNHDAMYWYRQDPGQGLRLIYYSQIVNDFQKGDIAEGYSVSREKKESFPLTVTSAQKNPTAFYLCASSINSASSYNEQFFGPGTRLTVL.